This T cell receptor (beta chain) was captured by sequencing in a study of blood T cell repertoires in COVID-19. Study overall: PBMCs, B-cell-depleted T cells, or T cells provided the cDNA or gDNA that made up the material.

In the source study's methods: It was from reference gene primer amplification that nucleated cell counts were estimated. Repertoires were generated with immunoSEQ multiplex PCR, while TCRdb's copy carries only in-frame clones and drops some. D and trimming were read from the DNA, whereas the V and J calls and clone size are those reported in that table. Among around 300,000 clones listed, approximately 90% were seen once. The participants were between about 18 and 89 years old and came from about two dozen US areas. Two consecutive negative NP/OP PCR tests, clearance, or resolved symptoms defined Cohort 3 recovery. This CDR3 spans 14 amino acids. Trimming took 5 bases from V and 4 from J, leaving 12 bases between them. Germline assignment: CDR1 SGHRS and CDR2 YFSETQ.

The receptor was isolated from a woman aged 18-35 years who had recovered from COVID-19. The chain has TRBV5-1 and TRBJ2-2; D ambiguous. Material: PBMCs or T cells enriched from blood (not recorded which). The CDR3: CASRWRSATGELFF. The CDR3, as DNA: TGCGCCAGCAGGTGGAGATCGGCCACCGGGGAGCTGTTTTTT.